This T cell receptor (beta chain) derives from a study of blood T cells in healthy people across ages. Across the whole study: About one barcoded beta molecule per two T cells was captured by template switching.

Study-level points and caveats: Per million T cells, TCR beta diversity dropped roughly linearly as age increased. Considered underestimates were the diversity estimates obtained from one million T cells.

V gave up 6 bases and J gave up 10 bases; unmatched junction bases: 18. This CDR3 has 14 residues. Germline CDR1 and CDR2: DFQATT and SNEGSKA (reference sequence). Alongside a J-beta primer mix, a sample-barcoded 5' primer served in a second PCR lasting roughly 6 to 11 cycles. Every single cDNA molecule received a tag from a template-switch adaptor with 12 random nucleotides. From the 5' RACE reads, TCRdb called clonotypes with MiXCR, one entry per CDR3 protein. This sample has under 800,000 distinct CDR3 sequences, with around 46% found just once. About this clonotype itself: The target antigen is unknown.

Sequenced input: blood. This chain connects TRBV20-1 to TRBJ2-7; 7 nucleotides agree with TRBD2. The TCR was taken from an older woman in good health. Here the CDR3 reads CSAASGLVGETQYF. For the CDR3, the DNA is TGCAGTGCGGCCTCAGGACTAGTAGGAGAGACTCAGTACTTC.